These T cell receptor beta chains were read from a single sample in a study of CD8+CD57+ T cells in acquired aplastic anemia. Using its own MiXCR run on the reads, TCRdb lists one record per CDR3 protein. The sample carries around 190,000 distinct CDR3 sequences, around 50% recorded once. The sequenced sample was sorted CD4+, CD8+, or CD8+CD57+ T cells (not recorded which) from PBMCs. These receptors were obtained from a human donor with aplastic anemia. Each CDR3 is given with its conserved first and last residue. The order of the fields is V gene, D gene, clone size, J gene, CDR3 DNA, CDR3 protein. A D gene is named only where the DNA matches it firmly. For some rows the clone size is stated as once, few or many, or as a class when expanded; others skip it.

>TRBV29-1|TRBD1|.|TRBJ2-7
TGCAGCGTTGCGTCGACGGGACAGGGAGGCCTCGAGCAGTACTTC
CSVASTGQGGLEQYF
>TRBV29-1|.|.|TRBJ1-5
TGCAGCGTTTCCCAGGGACCAGATGGCAATCAGCCCCAGCATTTT
CSVSQGPDGNQPQHF
>TRBV29-1|.|.|TRBJ1-1
TGCAGCGTCGGGCTTATGGGGGTGAACACTGAAGCTTTCTTT
CSVGLMGVNTEAFF
>TRBV6-1|TRBD2|once|TRBJ2-1
TGTGCCAGCAGTGAAAGGCGGGAGAATGAGCAGTTCTTC
CASSERRENEQFF
>TRBV19|.|.|TRBJ1-4
TGTGCCAGTATGGTTCGGACAAGGGGGGATGAAAAACTGTTTTTT
CASMVRTRGDEKLFF
>TRBV2|TRBD1|many|TRBJ2-3
TGTGCCAGCAGACGGACAGGGACCCGAGATACGCAGTATTTT
CASRRTGTRDTQYF
>TRBV12-3/TRBV12-4|.|.|TRBJ1-3
TGTGCCAGCAGTTTTAAGTACACCGGGGGGGATAACGCCATATATTTT
CASSFKYTGGDNAIYF
>TRBV19|TRBD1|.|TRBJ1-6
TGTGCCAGTTGCCCTGACACAGGGGTTAATTCACCCCTCCACTTT
CASCPDTGVNSPLHF
>TRBV12-5|.|many|TRBJ1-1
TGTGCTAGTGCCGCCCGTGGGGACACTGAAGCTTTCTTT
CASAARGDTEAFF
>TRBV7-2|.|few|TRBJ1-6
TGTGCCAGCAGCCTAACTTCCTATAATTCACCCCTCCACTTT
CASSLTSYNSPLHF
>TRBV2|TRBD1|.|TRBJ1-4
TGTGCTCCGGGACAGGGCAATGAAAAACTGTTTTTT
CAPGQGNEKLFF
>TRBV9|.|.|TRBJ1-6
TGTGCCAGCAAGGGACTATCACCCCTCCACTTT
CASKGLSPLHF
>TRBV12-3/TRBV12-4|.|.|TRBJ1-2
TGTGCCAGCAGCTCCAGGGTTTCGGCTAACTATGGCTACACCTTC
CASSSRVSANYGYTF
>TRBV27|.|few|TRBJ1-5
TGTGCCAGCAGTTTACAGGCCCCTGGGCCCCAGCATTTT
CASSLQAPGPQHF
>TRBV2|.|.|TRBJ1-4
TGTGCCAGCAGGGAAACGGGACTGACGAATGAAAAACTGTTTTTT
CASRETGLTNEKLFF
>TRBV12-3/TRBV12-4|TRBD1|many|TRBJ1-6
TGTGCCAGCAGTTTAAGGGGGCCGGGGTCACCCCTCCACTTT
CASSLRGPGSPLHF
>TRBV12-3/TRBV12-4|.|.|TRBJ2-1
TGTGCCAGCAGTTTAGCATTAGGAAACAATGAGCAGTTCTTC
CASSLALGNNEQFF
>TRBV2|.|.|TRBJ2-5
TGTGCCAGCGGGAGGTCGGATGAGACCCAGTACTTC
CASGRSDETQYF
>TRBV10-3|.|few|TRBJ2-6
TGTGCCATCAGTGTGGGTACTGGGGCCAACGTCCTGACTTTC
CAISVGTGANVLTF
>TRBV28|.|few|TRBJ1-2
TGTGCCAGCAGTTTAGGTACAGGGAACTATGGCTACACCTTC
CASSLGTGNYGYTF
>TRBV30|.|.|TRBJ1-6
TGTGCCTGGAGTATCCTGATCGGGGGGGGTTCACCCCTCCACTTT
CAWSILIGGGSPLHF
>TRBV6-5|.|many|TRBJ2-7
TGTGCCAGCAGTTACATAGGGAACGAGCAGTACTTC
CASSYIGNEQYF
>TRBV2|.|.|TRBJ1-1
TGTGCCAGCAGGGCCAGCATGAACACTGAAGCTTTCTTT
CASRASMNTEAFF
>TRBV9|.|many|TRBJ2-1
TGTGCCAGCAGCGTAGGGCAGGGCCTACCCAATGAGCAGTTCTTC
CASSVGQGLPNEQFF
>TRBV29-1|.|few|TRBJ1-2
TGCAGCGTCGGACAGCACTATGGCTACACCTTC
CSVGQHYGYTF
>TRBV29-1|.|.|TRBJ1-2
TGCAGCGTTGATCATTCCGGGTATGGCTACACCTTC
CSVDHSGYGYTF
>TRBV10-1|TRBD2|few|TRBJ2-3
TGTGCCAGCAGTTTATTCGGGACTAGGACAGATACGCAGTATTTT
CASSLFGTRTDTQYF
>TRBV20-1|TRBD1|many|TRBJ2-7
TGCAGTGCCCCGGGACAGGGCCACTACGAGCAGTACTTC
CSAPGQGHYEQYF
>TRBV27|.|.|TRBJ1-1
TGTGCCAGCAGCCCCTTTGGCCTTCAGAGGGCTTTCTTT
CASSPFGLQRAFF
>TRBV5-1|.|many|TRBJ1-2
TGCGCCAGCAGCCCTACAGGGATGGACTATGGCTACACCTTC
CASSPTGMDYGYTF
>TRBV10-3|TRBD1|.|TRBJ1-4
TGTGCCATCATTACCGGGACAGGGGGCGAAAAACTGTTTTTT
CAIITGTGGEKLFF
>TRBV7-6|.|.|TRBJ2-3
TGTGCCAGCAGCTTACCGGCCAGCTCCACAGATACGCAGTATTTT
CASSLPASSTDTQYF
>TRBV19|.|.|TRBJ2-6
TGTGCCAGTAGTATACCGGGGGAGGCCAACGTCCTGACTTTC
CASSIPGEANVLTF